This T cell receptor beta chain was observed in a study of OX40 agonist ivuxolimab in advanced cancers. Study-level information: The patients received ivuxolimab by intravenous route every 2 weeks at 0.01 to 10 mg/kg.

The protocol was immunoSEQ multiplex PCR, while the TCRdb copy is restricted to in-frame clones and leaves out a portion. The data hold 60,000 to 100,000 clones, with over 85% observed a single time. This sequence originates from an adult with an advanced solid tumor such as melanoma, head and neck, liver or kidney cancer. Source: CD4+ or CD8+ T cells sorted from blood, taken in a trial of the OX40 agonist ivuxolimab.

The CDR3 nucleotides read TGCGCCAGCAGTAGTCGGTTCGAGGATCTCTCGAATGAGCAGTTCTTC. This gives the protein CASSSRFEDLSNEQFF. The rearrangement uses TRBV5-1 and TRBJ2-1; D gene uncertain. V was trimmed by 5 bases and J by 7 bases, leaving 22 bases between them. The CDR3 loop spans 16 amino acids. Germline V lookup: CDR1 SGHRS, CDR2 YFSETQ. Based on the CDR3 plus reference TRBV5-1 and TRBJ2-1, the full variable domain is KAGVTQTPRYLIKTRGQQVTLSCSPISGHRSVSWYQQTPGQGLQFLFEYFSETQRNKGNFPGRFSGRQFSNSRSEMNVSTLELGDSALYLCASSSRFEDLSNEQFFGPGTRLTVL.